This TCR beta chain was sequenced in a study of blood T cell repertoires in COVID-19. Study information: The United States, Italy and Spain supplied acute and convalescent COVID-19 samples. PBMCs, B-cell-depleted T cells, or T cells provided the cDNA or gDNA that made up the material.

A few counts support this clone. Authors' methods: Estimation of nucleated cell counts relied on the amplification of reference gene primers. Assay used: immunoSEQ multiplex PCR; TCRdb lists only in-frame clones, some missing. V and J calls and clone size are as listed in that table; D and trimming were resolved from the DNA. Of about 36,000 clones listed, approximately 75% are singletons. The CDR3 is 14 amino acids. The V gene end was trimmed by 0 bases and the J gene end by 4 bases; junction bases not matched to a gene: 2. CDR1 is MNHNY, CDR2 SVGAGI, per germline (reference sequence). The rearrangement links TRBV6-6 to TRBJ1-2; 7 bases align to TRBD1. This TCR was sampled from a human donor in a cohort sampled during active or convalescent COVID-19. The donor label of this sample is uncertain. Input material: peripheral blood. CDR3 sequence: CASSYSRDSYGYTF. The CDR3 nucleotides are TGTGCCAGCAGTTACTCGAGGGACAGCTATGGCTACACCTTC.